A selection of T cell receptor beta chains follows, all from one sample in a study of control samples from healthy donors and cancer patients. The method was immunoSEQ multiplex PCR; TCRdb's version includes in-frame clones alone and lacks a portion of them. This sample has more than 85,000 clones, with 88% found just once. The sample was PBMCs. The receptors stem from a woman aged 55-75 years with lung cancer. The CDR3 runs from the conserved cysteine through the conserved F or W. Fields, in order: J gene, clone size, V gene, D gene, CDR3 DNA, CDR3 protein. The D gene is left open where the match is weak. Some rows have no size entry. The others give once, few or many, or a class for an expanded clone.

j_gene: TRBJ1-3
abundance: few
v_gene: TRBV19
d_gene: NA
CDR3nt: TGTGCCAGTAGCTGGGGCTCTGGAAACACCATATATTTT
CDR3aa: CASSWGSGNTIYF

j_gene: TRBJ1-1
abundance: NA
v_gene: TRBV5-1
d_gene: NA
CDR3nt: TGCGCCAGCAGCTTGCAAAGCGTCCCAAACACTGAAGCTTTCTTT
CDR3aa: CASSLQSVPNTEAFF

j_gene: TRBJ2-1
abundance: NA
v_gene: TRBV24-1
d_gene: NA
CDR3nt: TGTGCCACCAGTGATTGGCGTTACAATGAGCAGTTCTTC
CDR3aa: CATSDWRYNEQFF

j_gene: TRBJ1-1
abundance: NA
v_gene: TRBV28
d_gene: NA
CDR3nt: TGTGCCAGCAGGGAGGGGGGCAGGAACACTGAAGCTTTCTTT
CDR3aa: CASREGGRNTEAFF

j_gene: TRBJ2-7
abundance: NA
v_gene: TRBV28
d_gene: NA
CDR3nt: TGTGCCAGCAGTTTCCAGACAGGCCACGGCGAGCAGTACTTC
CDR3aa: CASSFQTGHGEQYF

j_gene: TRBJ1-3
abundance: once
v_gene: TRBV5-1
d_gene: TRBD1
CDR3nt: TGCGCCAGCAGCTCGGGACAGGGGCCTGGAAGCACCATATATTTT
CDR3aa: CASSSGQGPGSTIYF

j_gene: TRBJ2-7
abundance: NA
v_gene: TRBV15
d_gene: NA
CDR3nt: TGTGCCACCAGCAGAATAGGGTCCTACGAGCAGTACTTC
CDR3aa: CATSRIGSYEQYF

j_gene: TRBJ2-5
abundance: NA
v_gene: TRBV7-2
d_gene: NA
CDR3nt: TGTGCCAGCAGCAAGGGGGGTCCCTTAAGGGAGACCCAGTACTTC
CDR3aa: CASSKGGPLRETQYF

j_gene: TRBJ1-1
abundance: NA
v_gene: TRBV29-1
d_gene: NA
CDR3nt: TGCAGCGTCCTGGGACGACCGAACACTGAAGCTTTCTTT
CDR3aa: CSVLGRPNTEAFF

j_gene: TRBJ2-7
abundance: NA
v_gene: TRBV4-3
d_gene: TRBD2
CDR3nt: TGCGCCAGCAGCCCACCCCCGGGGGGGAGCTCCTACGAGCAGTACTTC
CDR3aa: CASSPPPGGSSYEQYF

j_gene: TRBJ1-4
abundance: NA
v_gene: TRBV3-1/TRBV3-2
d_gene: NA
CDR3nt: TGTGCCAGCAGCCAAGCGGACGTAAATGAAAAACTGTTTTTT
CDR3aa: CASSQADVNEKLFF

j_gene: TRBJ1-5
abundance: once
v_gene: TRBV27
d_gene: TRBD1
CDR3nt: TGTGCCAGCAGTACGGGGACAGGCGATCAGCCCCAGCATTTT
CDR3aa: CASSTGTGDQPQHF

j_gene: TRBJ2-2
abundance: NA
v_gene: TRBV27
d_gene: NA
CDR3nt: TGTGCCAGCAGCCCGTTTGGGCCGAACACCGGGGAGCTGTTTTTT
CDR3aa: CASSPFGPNTGELFF

j_gene: TRBJ2-5
abundance: NA
v_gene: TRBV6-5
d_gene: NA
CDR3nt: TGTGCCAGCAGTTCTCCGGGCCAAGAGACCCAGTACTTC
CDR3aa: CASSSPGQETQYF

j_gene: TRBJ1-3
abundance: NA
v_gene: TRBV3-1/TRBV3-2
d_gene: NA
CDR3nt: TGTGCCAGCAGCCAAGATCCCGCGACTTCTGGAAACACCATATATTTT
CDR3aa: CASSQDPATSGNTIYF

j_gene: TRBJ1-4
abundance: once
v_gene: TRBV25-1
d_gene: NA
CDR3nt: TGTGCCAGCAGTGAACCTTCCAGGGTGAGGGATGAAAAACTGTTTTTT
CDR3aa: CASSEPSRVRDEKLFF

j_gene: TRBJ2-6
abundance: once
v_gene: TRBV19
d_gene: NA
CDR3nt: TGTGCCAGTAGTGCTACCCTTAGGGCTCTGGGGGCCAACGTCCTGACTTTC
CDR3aa: CASSATLRALGANVLTF

j_gene: TRBJ2-1
abundance: once
v_gene: TRBV24-1
d_gene: NA
CDR3nt: TGTGCCACCAGTCCCTCCCTTGACCGTGGCTACAATGAGCAGTTCTTC
CDR3aa: CATSPSLDRGYNEQFF

j_gene: TRBJ1-6
abundance: NA
v_gene: TRBV6-5
d_gene: NA
CDR3nt: TGTGCCAGCAAATTACAGGGATCTTCACCCCTCCACTTT
CDR3aa: CASKLQGSSPLHF

j_gene: TRBJ1-2
abundance: NA
v_gene: TRBV9
d_gene: NA
CDR3nt: TGTGCCAGCAGCGTAGGTCATGGAAACTATGGCTACACCTTC
CDR3aa: CASSVGHGNYGYTF

j_gene: TRBJ1-6
abundance: once
v_gene: TRBV7-9
d_gene: TRBD1
CDR3nt: TGTGCCAGCAGCTTAGGTACAGGGGGCGATTCACCCCTCCACTTT
CDR3aa: CASSLGTGGDSPLHF

j_gene: TRBJ2-1
abundance: NA
v_gene: TRBV7-9
d_gene: NA
CDR3nt: TGTGCCAGCAGCCCAGGACAGTACAATGAGCAGTTCTTC
CDR3aa: CASSPGQYNEQFF

j_gene: TRBJ1-6
abundance: NA
v_gene: TRBV14
d_gene: TRBD1
CDR3nt: TGTGCCAGCAGCCAAGTCTCCGGGACAGGGTCTTCACCCCTCCACTTT
CDR3aa: CASSQVSGTGSSPLHF

j_gene: TRBJ2-2
abundance: NA
v_gene: TRBV7-9
d_gene: NA
CDR3nt: TGTGCCAGCAGCTATAGGGTTGTGGAGGGAGTCACCGGGGAGCTGTTTTTT
CDR3aa: CASSYRVVEGVTGELFF

j_gene: TRBJ2-2
abundance: NA
v_gene: TRBV7-6
d_gene: TRBD2
CDR3nt: TGTGCCAGCAGCTCGGGACTAGCGGGAGGAGCCGGGGAGCTGTTTTTT
CDR3aa: CASSSGLAGGAGELFF

j_gene: TRBJ1-6
abundance: NA
v_gene: TRBV5-6
d_gene: NA
CDR3nt: TGTGCCACCTCCCGGGAGGGCTCCTATAATTCACCCCTCCACTTT
CDR3aa: CATSREGSYNSPLHF

j_gene: TRBJ1-4
abundance: NA
v_gene: TRBV5-1
d_gene: TRBD1
CDR3nt: TGCGCCAGCTCCCTCGGACAGGGGGCAACTAATGAAAAACTGTTTTTT
CDR3aa: CASSLGQGATNEKLFF

j_gene: TRBJ1-1
abundance: few
v_gene: TRBV18
d_gene: NA
CDR3nt: TGTGCCAGCTCACCGGCTATGAACACTGAAGCTTTCTTT
CDR3aa: CASSPAMNTEAFF

j_gene: TRBJ2-1
abundance: NA
v_gene: TRBV4-3
d_gene: NA
CDR3nt: TGCGCCAGCAGCCAAGCATCGGGGGGCCTTGTATCAGCCAATGAGCAGTTCTTC
CDR3aa: CASSQASGGLVSANEQFF

j_gene: TRBJ1-2
abundance: NA
v_gene: TRBV10-3
d_gene: NA
CDR3nt: TGTGCCATCAGTGACAATTTAGAGGCATTGGGCTATGGCTACACCTTC
CDR3aa: CAISDNLEALGYGYTF

j_gene: TRBJ2-7
abundance: NA
v_gene: TRBV27
d_gene: TRBD1
CDR3nt: TGTGCCAGCAGGCAGGGACAGACCTACGAGCAGTACTTC
CDR3aa: CASRQGQTYEQYF

j_gene: TRBJ1-3
abundance: NA
v_gene: TRBV2
d_gene: NA
CDR3nt: TGTGCCAGCAGTGTTAGTAGGGGGGGAATCGCTACCATATATTTT
CDR3aa: CASSVSRGGIATIYF

j_gene: TRBJ2-2
abundance: NA
v_gene: TRBV4-2
d_gene: TRBD2
CDR3nt: TGTGCCAGCAGCCACCTTGGCGGGAGTAAAGGTGACGGGGAGCTGTTTTTT
CDR3aa: CASSHLGGSKGDGELFF

j_gene: TRBJ1-1
abundance: NA
v_gene: TRBV25-1
d_gene: TRBD1
CDR3nt: TGTGCCAGCAGTGATGGACAGGGGAGATTAGTGGACACTGAAGCTTTCTTT
CDR3aa: CASSDGQGRLVDTEAFF

j_gene: TRBJ1-5
abundance: NA
v_gene: TRBV19
d_gene: TRBD1
CDR3nt: TGTGCCAGTAGTTCGACAGGGGGCAATCAGCCCCAGCATTTT
CDR3aa: CASSSTGGNQPQHF

j_gene: TRBJ1-3
abundance: NA
v_gene: TRBV10-1
d_gene: NA
CDR3nt: TGCGCCAGCAGTGAGAACTCTGGAAACACCATATATTTT
CDR3aa: CASSENSGNTIYF

j_gene: TRBJ1-1
abundance: once
v_gene: TRBV28
d_gene: NA
CDR3nt: TGTGCCAGCAGTTTAGGTGGGGAGAACACTGAAGCTTTCTTT
CDR3aa: CASSLGGENTEAFF

j_gene: TRBJ1-5
abundance: NA
v_gene: TRBV30
d_gene: NA
CDR3nt: TGTGCCTGGAACCCGGGACTCGGGCAGCCCCAGCATTTT
CDR3aa: CAWNPGLGQPQHF

j_gene: TRBJ1-2
abundance: NA
v_gene: TRBV6-5
d_gene: TRBD1
CDR3nt: TGTGCCAGCAGTTACTCAGGGGGCGGCTACACCTTC
CDR3aa: CASSYSGGGYTF

j_gene: TRBJ2-1
abundance: NA
v_gene: TRBV9
d_gene: NA
CDR3nt: TGTGCCAGCAGCACCACTCCCTCCGATGAGCAGTTCTTC
CDR3aa: CASSTTPSDEQFF

j_gene: TRBJ1-1
abundance: NA
v_gene: TRBV27
d_gene: NA
CDR3nt: TGTGCCAGCAGCGACAGGTGGGACACTGAAGCTTTCTTT
CDR3aa: CASSDRWDTEAFF

j_gene: TRBJ2-1
abundance: NA
v_gene: TRBV18
d_gene: NA
CDR3nt: TGTGCCAGCTCACGAGGGATTTACAATGAGCAGTTCTTC
CDR3aa: CASSRGIYNEQFF